This is a list of T cell receptor beta chains from one sample in a study of blood T cell repertoires in COVID-19. Profiling relied on immunoSEQ multiplex PCR, and the TCRdb table lists in-frame clones only, not all of them. The profile shows roughly 120,000 clones, over 75% of them singletons. The sequenced sample was peripheral blood. Source of these receptors: a man between 65 and 85 years old with active or convalescent COVID-19. Both conserved end residues are part of each CDR3. D genes are given only for firm matches. Not every row has a clone size; where given, it reads once, few, many or a size class.

v_call	clone_size	j_call	d_call	cdr3_nt	cdr3_aa
TRBV27	NA	TRBJ2-5	TRBD2	TGTGCCAGCAGTCTGCTGGGACTAGTAGGGGAGACCCAGTACTTC	CASSLLGLVGETQYF
TRBV4-1	NA	TRBJ2-3	NA	TGCGCCAGCAGCCCGCAGGGCGCCAGCACAGATACGCAGTATTTT	CASSPQGASTDTQYF
TRBV7-9	few	TRBJ2-7	NA	TGTGCCAGCAGTGACAGCGGGCGACCCGAGCAGTACTTC	CASSDSGRPEQYF
TRBV9	NA	TRBJ2-1	TRBD2	TGTGCCAGCAGCCCGGTGGGGACTAGCGGCACCTACAATGAGCAGTTCTTC	CASSPVGTSGTYNEQFF
TRBV7-9	NA	TRBJ2-3	NA	TGTGCCAGCAGCTTATCGACAGGACGCACAGATACGCAGTATTTT	CASSLSTGRTDTQYF
TRBV6-2/TRBV6-3	NA	TRBJ2-1	TRBD2	TGTGCCAGCAGTTACTCGAGATTCCTAGCGGGATACAATGAGCAGTTCTTC	CASSYSRFLAGYNEQFF
TRBV6-4	NA	TRBJ2-3	NA	TGTGCCAGCAGTGACTCAGGGGGGGGTCGCGGGCCTTCAATAACTGGCACAGATACGCAGTATTTT	CASSDSGGGRGPSITGTDTQYF
TRBV7-2	NA	TRBJ1-1	NA	TGTGCCAGCAGCTTAAGGCGGGAGGGCACTGAAGCTTTCTTT	CASSLRREGTEAFF
TRBV19	few	TRBJ1-2	NA	TGTGCCAGTAGTATAGCAGGAAACTATGGCTACACCTTC	CASSIAGNYGYTF
TRBV7-8	NA	TRBJ2-1	NA	TGTGCCAGCAGCTTAGCGGCGGGGTACAATGAGCAGTTCTTC	CASSLAAGYNEQFF
TRBV2	NA	TRBJ1-2	NA	TGTGCCAGCAGTGAAGATTCAATTACAAGCTATGGCTACACCTTC	CASSEDSITSYGYTF
TRBV2	NA	TRBJ2-1	TRBD1	TGTGCCAGCGGCCCGGACAGGGTTCGGGATGAGCAGTTCTTC	CASGPDRVRDEQFF
TRBV7-9	NA	TRBJ2-7	TRBD2	TGTGCCAGCCCGGGGGGGAACTTCTACGAGCAGTACTTC	CASPGGNFYEQYF
TRBV2	NA	TRBJ2-3	TRBD2	TGTGCCAGCAGTGGACTAGCGGGATACACAGATACGCAGTATTTT	CASSGLAGYTDTQYF
TRBV18	NA	TRBJ1-5	NA	TGTGCCAGCTCACCGGGAGGGGGGGCGAGCAATCAGCCCCAGCATTTT	CASSPGGGASNQPQHF
TRBV3-1/TRBV3-2	NA	TRBJ2-1	TRBD2	TGTGCCAGCAGCCAAGATCTCCGGACTAGCGGACACAATGAGCAGTTCTTC	CASSQDLRTSGHNEQFF
TRBV28	NA	TRBJ1-2	TRBD1	TGTGCCAGCAGTTTAGTCGGGGGACAGGGTCATGGCTACACCTTC	CASSLVGGQGHGYTF
TRBV27	NA	TRBJ2-1	TRBD2	TGTGCCAGCAGTCGACTAGCGGGAGGGCTTTCCTATGAGCAGTTCTTC	CASSRLAGGLSYEQFF
TRBV5-5	NA	TRBJ1-4	NA	TGTGCCAGCAGCTACTGGGGAGGGCTGAATGAAAAACTGTTTTTT	CASSYWGGLNEKLFF
TRBV27	NA	TRBJ2-3	NA	TGTGCCAGCAACCCCTCCGCAGGGTGGGATACGCAGTATTTT	CASNPSAGWDTQYF